These 4 T cell receptor beta chains came from one sample sequenced in a study of blood T cell repertoires in COVID-19. Clones were sequenced by immunoSEQ multiplex PCR, and TCRdb holds only the in-frame ones, with some missing. The sample has roughly 70,000 clones; approximately 90% are singletons. The specimen sequenced was peripheral blood. The receptor source for this set is a man in his 70s with acute or convalescent COVID-19.

CDR3 sequence reads: CASSQDRNRVREQYF. CDR3 DNA: TGCGCCAGCAGCCAAGATCGGAACAGGGTTCGCGAGCAGTACTTC. The rearrangement links TRBV4-1 to TRBJ2-7; TRBD1 might be the D (6 bases). Trimming removed 0 bases at V and 6 bases at J, with 15 bases between. The CDR3 extends over 15 amino acids. Germline CDR1 and CDR2: MGHRA and YSYEKL.

J is TRBJ1-6 and V is TRBV6-5; 7 bases match TRBD1. J was trimmed by 5 bases and V by 5 bases; bases with no gene match: 6. The CDR3 extends over 15 amino acids. Germline lookup yields CDR1 MNHEY and CDR2 SVGAGI. CDR3: CASSPDRANNSPLHF. The CDR3 nucleotides read TGTGCCAGCAGTCCTGACAGGGCAAATAATTCACCCCTCCACTTT.

CDR3 in amino acids: CASSTLLAGGPHEQFF. DNA of the CDR3: TGTGCCAGCAGTACCCTCTTAGCGGGGGGGCCGCATGAGCAGTTCTTC. The chain is built from TRBV27 and TRBJ2-1; 11 nucleotides agree with TRBD2. V gave up 5 bases and J gave up 8 bases; unmatched junction bases: 11. Germline-derived CDR1 and CDR2 are MNHEY and SMNVEV (reference sequence). CDR3 length: 16 amino acids.

The chain couples TRBV6-2 or TRBV6-3 to TRBJ1-5; tentatively, D is TRBD1 (6 bases). With 0 bases removed from V and 6 bases from J, the gap between germline ends came to 9 bases. The CDR3 has 14 residues. Germline CDR1 MNHEY, CDR2 SVGEGT. The CDR3 region is CASSYSGRGQPQHF. CDR3 DNA: TGTGCCAGCAGTTACTCCGGCAGGGGTCAGCCCCAGCATTTT.